The 4 T cell receptor beta chains below come from one sample, sequenced in a study of T cells in Graves' hyperthyroidism and ophthalmopathy (dated by TCRdb to between 2018 and 2021). Library prep was done by multiplex PCR. TCRdb records Illumina HiSeq 2000 as the sequencer. Amplification of TCR beta CDR3 regions was carried out from RNA transcripts. The first round of RT-PCR for the TCR CDR3 was performed with the HTBI primer set and the Qiagen OneStep RT-PCR kit. TCRdb reanalyzed the raw reads on its own, using fastp at Q25 for trimming and MiXCR for clone calling, and kept in-frame beta chains. Every distinct CDR3 protein forms one entry, paired with its most common genes and DNA. The sample table records tens of thousands of distinct CDR3 sequences; around 40% of these occur just once. In total, the top ten clones hold around a tenth of the sample. Material: blood. The receptors come from a woman in her twenties or thirties with Graves' hyperthyroidism.

This clonotype is classed as medium-sized (0.01 to 0.1%). The V gene is TRBV20-1, the J gene TRBJ2-7; no clear D. The germline V gene encodes CDR1 DFQATT and CDR2 SNEGSKA (reference sequence). This CDR3 spans 13 amino acids. The germline V and J ends were trimmed by 0 bases and 3 bases, with 9 bases remaining between them. The CDR3 nucleotides are TGCAGTGCTAGAGATGATGGGTTCTACGAGCAGTACTTC. Translated, it gives CSARDDGFYEQYF.

The V call is TRBV7-9, the J call TRBJ2-3; 11 nucleotides align to TRBD1. The CDR3 length is 15 residues. V shed 5 bases, J shed 3 bases, and the junction held 4 bases outside the gene matches. Germline values: CDR1 SEHNR, CDR2 FQNEAQ (reference sequence). Here the CDR3 reads CASSPWDRGTDTQYF. Here the CDR3 DNA reads TGTGCCAGCAGCCCATGGGACAGGGGGACAGATACGCAGTATTTT.

Worth noting for this clonotype: The missing conserved phenylalanine or tryptophan at the end of this CDR3 makes a read error likely. This chain joins TRBV7-2 and TRBJ1-1; a weak D match, TRBD1 (5 bases). Trimming stripped 5 bases from V and 3 bases from J, with 10 bases between. CDR1 is SGHTA and CDR2 is FQGNSA in the germline V gene. The CDR3 covers 13 residues. The chain's CDR3 is CASSTGRDTEAFL. CDR3 DNA sequence: TGTGCCAGCAGCACCGGCAGGGACACTGAAGCTTTCCTT.

The chain joins TRBV7-8 to TRBJ1-1; possible D gene TRBD1, 5 bases. Trimming cost V 5 bases and J 1 base, with 26 bases left between them. Germline V lookup: CDR1 SGHVS, CDR2 FQNEAQ. The CDR3 is 19 residues long. The DNA for the CDR3 is TGTGCCAGCAGCCCCCCCGTAGGGCGGGAAAGGGGCTCGAACACTGAAGCTTTCTTT. This codes for CASSPPVGRERGSNTEAFF.